Included here is one T cell receptor beta chain sequence, with context. This record comes from a study of T cell repertoires in cytomegalovirus infection. Each CDR3 protein gets one entry after TCRdb re-called the reads with MiXCR. The sample has around 260,000 distinct CDR3 sequences; over 20% are singletons. This CDR3 is 15 amino acids long. CDR1 is SGHAT and CDR2 is FQNNGV in the germline V gene. V lost 5 bases, J lost 2 bases, and 13 bases lay in between. The sequence derives from a human donor in good health (CMV status not recorded). Some clones in this sample may be carry-over from other donors' samples. V gene TRBV11-2 combines with J gene TRBJ2-1; maybe TRBD2 (6 bases). The specimen was PBMCs. CDR3 protein: CASSSGPAAYNEQFF. Written as DNA, the CDR3 is TGTGCCAGCAGCAGCGGGCCAGCCGCCTACAATGAGCAGTTCTTC.